The sequence of this TCR beta chain was determined in a study of control samples from healthy donors and cancer patients. The germline V gene has CDR1 SGHRS and CDR2 YFSETQ. Trimming removed 2 bases from V and 1 base from J; junction bases left unmatched: 6. The CDR3 has 15 residues. Data came from immunoSEQ multiplex PCR; TCRdb stores just in-frame clones and leaves some out. The data show 110,000 or so clones, 80% to 90% seen once. This clonotype was obtained from a woman aged 50 to 65 in good health. Sequences were obtained from blood. The chain is built from TRBV5-1 and TRBJ2-7, with 7 bases lining up with TRBD2. CDR3 in DNA: TGCGCCAGCAGCTTAGGGCGGGGGAAATCCTACGAGCAGTACTTC. It codes for CASSLGRGKSYEQYF. Full variable domain (missing parts from reference TRBV5-1 and TRBJ2-7): KAGVTQTPRYLIKTRGQQVTLSCSPISGHRSVSWYQQTPGQGLQFLFEYFSETQRNKGNFPGRFSGRQFSNSRSEMNVSTLELGDSALYLCASSLGRGKSYEQYFGPGTRLTVT.